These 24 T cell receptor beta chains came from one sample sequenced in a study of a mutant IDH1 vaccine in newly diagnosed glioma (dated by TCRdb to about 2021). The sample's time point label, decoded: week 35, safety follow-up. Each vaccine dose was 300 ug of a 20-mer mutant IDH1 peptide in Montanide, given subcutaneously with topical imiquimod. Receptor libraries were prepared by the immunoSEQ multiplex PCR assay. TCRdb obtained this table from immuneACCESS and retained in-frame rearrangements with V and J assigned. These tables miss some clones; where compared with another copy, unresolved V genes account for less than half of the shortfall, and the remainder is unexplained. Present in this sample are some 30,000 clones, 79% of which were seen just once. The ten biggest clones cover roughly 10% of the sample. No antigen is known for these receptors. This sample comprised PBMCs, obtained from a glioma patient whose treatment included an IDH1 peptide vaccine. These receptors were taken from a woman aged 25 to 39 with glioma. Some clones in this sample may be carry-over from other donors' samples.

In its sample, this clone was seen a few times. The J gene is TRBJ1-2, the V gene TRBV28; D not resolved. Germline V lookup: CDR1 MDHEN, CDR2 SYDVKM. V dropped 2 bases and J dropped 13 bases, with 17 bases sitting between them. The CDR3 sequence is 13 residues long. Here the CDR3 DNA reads TGTGCCAGCAGTTTAAGGTTTCGGGTAGGCCCCACCTTC. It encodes CASSLRFRVGPTF.

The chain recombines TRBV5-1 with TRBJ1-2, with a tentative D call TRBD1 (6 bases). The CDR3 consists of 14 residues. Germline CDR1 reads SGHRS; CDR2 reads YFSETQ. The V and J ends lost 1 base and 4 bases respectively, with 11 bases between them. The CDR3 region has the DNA TGCGCCAGCAGCTTGAGCTTGGACAGCTATGGCTACACCTTC. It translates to CASSLSLDSYGYTF.

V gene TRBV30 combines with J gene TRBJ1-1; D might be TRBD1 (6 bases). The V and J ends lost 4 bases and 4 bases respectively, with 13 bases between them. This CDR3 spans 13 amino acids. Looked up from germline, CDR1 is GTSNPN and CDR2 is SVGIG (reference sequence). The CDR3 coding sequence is TGTGCCTGGAAGGGAGGGGGAAGCACTGAAGCTTTCTTT. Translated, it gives CAWKGGGSTEAFF.

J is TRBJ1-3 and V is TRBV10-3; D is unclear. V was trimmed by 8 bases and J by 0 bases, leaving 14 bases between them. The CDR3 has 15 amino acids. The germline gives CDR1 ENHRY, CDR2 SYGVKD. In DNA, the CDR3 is TGTGCCATCGGTAGGAACCCGACCTCTGGAAACACCATATATTTT. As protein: CAIGRNPTSGNTIYF.

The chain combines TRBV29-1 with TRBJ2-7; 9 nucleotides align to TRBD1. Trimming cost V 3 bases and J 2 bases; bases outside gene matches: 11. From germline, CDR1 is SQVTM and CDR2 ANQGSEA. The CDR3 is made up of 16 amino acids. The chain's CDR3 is CSVEGGWRQGAYEQYF. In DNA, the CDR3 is TGCAGCGTTGAGGGGGGGTGGAGACAGGGGGCCTACGAGCAGTACTTC.

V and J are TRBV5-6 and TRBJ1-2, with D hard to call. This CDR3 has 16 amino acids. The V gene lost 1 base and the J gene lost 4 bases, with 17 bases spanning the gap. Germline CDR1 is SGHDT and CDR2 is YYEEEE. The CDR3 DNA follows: TGTGCCAGCAGCTTGTGGCAGGATTACTCGCGCTATGGCTACACCTTC. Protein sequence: CASSLWQDYSRYGYTF.

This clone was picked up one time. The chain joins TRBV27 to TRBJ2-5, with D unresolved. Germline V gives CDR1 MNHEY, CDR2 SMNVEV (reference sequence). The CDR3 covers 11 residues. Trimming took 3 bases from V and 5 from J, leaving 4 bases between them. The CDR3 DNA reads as TGTGCCAGCAGTTTCCACGAGACCCAGTACTTC. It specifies CASSFHETQYF.

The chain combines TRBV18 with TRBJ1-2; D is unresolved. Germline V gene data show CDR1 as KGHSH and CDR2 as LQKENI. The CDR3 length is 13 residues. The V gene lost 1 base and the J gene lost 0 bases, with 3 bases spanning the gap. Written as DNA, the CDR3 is TGTGCCAGCTCACCACGGGCTAACTATGGCTACACCTTC. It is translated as CASSPRANYGYTF.

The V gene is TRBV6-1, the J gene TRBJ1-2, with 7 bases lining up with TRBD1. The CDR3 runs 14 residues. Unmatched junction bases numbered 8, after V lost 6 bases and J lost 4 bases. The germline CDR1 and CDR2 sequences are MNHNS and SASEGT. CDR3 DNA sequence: TGTGCCAGCAGGGCCCGGACAGGAGTCTATGGCTACACCTTC. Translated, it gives CASRARTGVYGYTF.

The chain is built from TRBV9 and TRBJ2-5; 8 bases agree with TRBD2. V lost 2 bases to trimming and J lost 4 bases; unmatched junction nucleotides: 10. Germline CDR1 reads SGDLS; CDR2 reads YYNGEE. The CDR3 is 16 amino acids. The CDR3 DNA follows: TGTGCCAGCAGCGTTAAGGGACTAGATGCGCGAGAGACCCAGTACTTC. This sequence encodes CASSVKGLDARETQYF.

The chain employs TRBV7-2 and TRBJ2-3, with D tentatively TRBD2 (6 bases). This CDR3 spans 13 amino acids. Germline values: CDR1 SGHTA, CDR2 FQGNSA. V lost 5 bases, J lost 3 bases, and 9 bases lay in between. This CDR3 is CASSRDWTDTQYF. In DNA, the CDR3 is TGTGCCAGCAGCCGGGACTGGACAGATACGCAGTATTTT.

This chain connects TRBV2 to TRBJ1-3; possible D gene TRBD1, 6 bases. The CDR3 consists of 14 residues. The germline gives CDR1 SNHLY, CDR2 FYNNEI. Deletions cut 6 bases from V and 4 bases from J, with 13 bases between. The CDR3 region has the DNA TGTGCCAGCAGCTCTACAGGGTCCGGAAACACCATATATTTT. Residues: CASSSTGSGNTIYF.

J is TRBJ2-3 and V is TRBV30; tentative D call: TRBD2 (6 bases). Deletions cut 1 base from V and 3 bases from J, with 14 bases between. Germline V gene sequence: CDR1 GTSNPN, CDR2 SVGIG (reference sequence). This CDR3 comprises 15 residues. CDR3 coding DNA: TGTGCCTGGAGTGCTGGCCATCGGGGGACAGATACGCAGTATTTT. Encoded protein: CAWSAGHRGTDTQYF.

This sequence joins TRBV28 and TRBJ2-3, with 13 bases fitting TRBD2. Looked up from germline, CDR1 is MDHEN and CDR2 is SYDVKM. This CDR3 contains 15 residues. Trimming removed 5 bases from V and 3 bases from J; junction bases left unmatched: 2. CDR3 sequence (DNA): TGTGCCAGCAGTGGGACTAGCGGGAAGACAGATACGCAGTATTTT. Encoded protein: CASSGTSGKTDTQYF.

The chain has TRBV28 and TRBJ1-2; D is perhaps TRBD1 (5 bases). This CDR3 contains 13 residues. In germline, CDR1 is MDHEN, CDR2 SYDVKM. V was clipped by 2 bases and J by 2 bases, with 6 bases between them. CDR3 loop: CASSLGGNYGYTF. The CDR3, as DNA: TGTGCCAGCAGTTTAGGGGGGAACTATGGCTACACCTTC.

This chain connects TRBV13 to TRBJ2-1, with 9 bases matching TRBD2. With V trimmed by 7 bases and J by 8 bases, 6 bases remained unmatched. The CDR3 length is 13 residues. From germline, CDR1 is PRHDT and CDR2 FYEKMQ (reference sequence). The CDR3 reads CASNGGRADEQFF. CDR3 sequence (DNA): TGTGCCAGCAACGGCGGGAGGGCCGATGAGCAGTTCTTC.

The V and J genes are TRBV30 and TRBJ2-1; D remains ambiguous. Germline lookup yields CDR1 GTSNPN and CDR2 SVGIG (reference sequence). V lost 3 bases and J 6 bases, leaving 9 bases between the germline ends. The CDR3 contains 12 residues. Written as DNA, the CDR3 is TGTGCCTGGAGCGGAGTCGGCAATGAGCAGTTCTTC. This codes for CAWSGVGNEQFF. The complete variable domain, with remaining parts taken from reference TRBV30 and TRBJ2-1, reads SQTIHQWPATLVQPVGSPLSLECTVEGTSNPNLYWYRQAAGRGLQLLFYSVGIGQISSEVPQNLSASRPQDRQFILSSKKLLLSDSGFYLCAWSGVGNEQFFGPGTRLTVL.

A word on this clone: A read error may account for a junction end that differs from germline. This CDR3 reads CASSLDGSRGTQYF. DNA for the CDR3: TGTGCTAGCAGCTTAGACGGATCTCGCGGGACCCAGTACTTC. The gene calls are TRBV7-7 and TRBJ2-5; unclear D gene. This CDR3 spans 14 amino acids. CDR1 and CDR2 from the germline V gene are SSHAT and FNYEAQ (reference sequence).

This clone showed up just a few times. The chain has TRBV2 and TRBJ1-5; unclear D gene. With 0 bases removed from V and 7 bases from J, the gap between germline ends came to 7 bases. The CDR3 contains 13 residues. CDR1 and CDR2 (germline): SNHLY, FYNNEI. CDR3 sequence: CASSEAGYQPQHF. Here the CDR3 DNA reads TGTGCCAGCAGTGAAGCGGGATACCAGCCCCAGCATTTT.

In nucleotides, the CDR3 is TGTGCCAGCAGCGTAGTGGCGGGAGGCCCTGGGGAGCAGTACTTC. Its protein is CASSVVAGGPGEQYF. The V gene is TRBV9, the J gene TRBJ2-7, with TRBD2 identical over 8 bases. The CDR3 sequence is 15 residues long. Losses at the gene ends were 0 bases for V and 7 bases for J; bases not matched to a gene: 9. Germline CDR1 reads SGDLS; CDR2 reads YYNGEE.

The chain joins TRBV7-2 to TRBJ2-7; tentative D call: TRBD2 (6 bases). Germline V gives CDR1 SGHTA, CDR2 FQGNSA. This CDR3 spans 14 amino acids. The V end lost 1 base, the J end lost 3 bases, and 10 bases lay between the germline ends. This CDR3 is CASSLGGLNYEQYF. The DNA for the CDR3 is TGTGCCAGCAGCTTAGGGGGACTCAACTACGAGCAGTACTTC.

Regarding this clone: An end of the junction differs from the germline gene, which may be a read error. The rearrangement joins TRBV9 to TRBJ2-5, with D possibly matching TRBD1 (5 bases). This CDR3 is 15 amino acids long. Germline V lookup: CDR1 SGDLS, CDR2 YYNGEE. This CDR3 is CASSVAARVEETQHF. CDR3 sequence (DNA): TGTGCCAGCAGCGTAGCTGCCAGGGTTGAAGAGACCCAGCACTTC.

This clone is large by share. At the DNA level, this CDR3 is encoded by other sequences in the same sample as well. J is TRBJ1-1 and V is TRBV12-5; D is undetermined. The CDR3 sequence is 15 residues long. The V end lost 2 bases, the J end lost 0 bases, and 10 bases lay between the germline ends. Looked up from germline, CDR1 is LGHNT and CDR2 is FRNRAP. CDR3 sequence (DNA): TGTGCTAGTGGTTTGCACAGAGACCTGAACACTGAAGCTTTCTTT. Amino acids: CASGLHRDLNTEAFF. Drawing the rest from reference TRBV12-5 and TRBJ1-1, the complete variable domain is DARVTQTPRHKVTEMGQEVTMRCQPILGHNTVFWYRQTMMQGLELLAYFRNRAPLDDSGMPKDRFSAEMPDATLATLKIQPSEPRDSAVYFCASGLHRDLNTEAFFGQGTRLTVV.

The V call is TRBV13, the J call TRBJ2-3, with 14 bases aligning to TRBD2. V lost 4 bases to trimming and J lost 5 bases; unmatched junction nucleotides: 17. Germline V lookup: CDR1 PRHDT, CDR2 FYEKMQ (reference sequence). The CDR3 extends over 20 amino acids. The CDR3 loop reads CASSSRGTSGRTSPRDTQYF. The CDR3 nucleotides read TGTGCCAGCAGCTCCCGAGGGACTAGCGGGAGAACCTCCCCCCGAGATACGCAGTATTTT.